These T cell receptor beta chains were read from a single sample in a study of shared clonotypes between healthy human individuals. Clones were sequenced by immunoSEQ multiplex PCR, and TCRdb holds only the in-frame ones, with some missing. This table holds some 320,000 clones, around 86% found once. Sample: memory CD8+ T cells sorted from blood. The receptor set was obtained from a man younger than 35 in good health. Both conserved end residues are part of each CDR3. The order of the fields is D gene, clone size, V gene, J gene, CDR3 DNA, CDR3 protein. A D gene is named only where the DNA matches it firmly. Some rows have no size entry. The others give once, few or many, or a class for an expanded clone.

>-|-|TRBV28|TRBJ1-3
TGTGCCAGCAGTTTGGGGCCCGGAAACACCATATATTTT
CASSLGPGNTIYF
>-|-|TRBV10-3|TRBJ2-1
TGTGCCATCAGTGGGGCGCGGGATGAGCAGTTCTTC
CAISGARDEQFF
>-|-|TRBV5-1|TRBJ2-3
TGCGCCAGCAGCTTGGACGAGGTAGATACGCAGTATTTT
CASSLDEVDTQYF
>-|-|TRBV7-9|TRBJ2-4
TGTGCCAGCAGCTTCCCGGGCAGCGGCAAAAACATTCAGTACTTC
CASSFPGSGKNIQYF
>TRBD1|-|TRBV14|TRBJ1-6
TGTGCCAGCAGCCAAGAACCCAGGGGGTATTCACCCCTCCACTTT
CASSQEPRGYSPLHF
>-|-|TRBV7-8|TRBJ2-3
TGTGCCAGCAGCCCTCTCGGGGGCGGAGATACGCAGTATTTT
CASSPLGGGDTQYF
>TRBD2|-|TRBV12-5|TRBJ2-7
TGTGCTAGTGGTTTGGAGCGGGGGACCTTAGAGGAGCAGTACTTC
CASGLERGTLEEQYF
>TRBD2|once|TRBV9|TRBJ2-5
TGTGCCAGCAGCCCCTGGGGGACTAGCGGTGTTCAAGAGACCCAGTACTTC
CASSPWGTSGVQETQYF
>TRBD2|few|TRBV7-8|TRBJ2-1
TGTGCCAGCAGCTCCGGGCTAGCGGGAAACAATGAGCAGTTCTTC
CASSSGLAGNNEQFF
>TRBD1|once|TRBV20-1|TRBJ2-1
TGCATACAGGGGGTGGATGAGCAGTTCTTC
CIQGVDEQFF
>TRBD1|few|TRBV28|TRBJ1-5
TGTGCCAGCAGACACTGGACAGGGGTCCAGCCCCAGCATTTT
CASRHWTGVQPQHF
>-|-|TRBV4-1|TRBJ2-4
TGCGCCAGCAGCCCAGGCCTTTTGCAAGCCAAAAACATTCAGTACTTC
CASSPGLLQAKNIQYF
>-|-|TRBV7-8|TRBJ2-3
TGTGCCAGCAGCTTAGTAGGCGCAGGCGATACGCAGTATTTT
CASSLVGAGDTQYF
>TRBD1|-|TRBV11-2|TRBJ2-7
TGTGCCAGCAGCTTAGAACCCGGGACAGGGCACGAGCAGTACTTC
CASSLEPGTGHEQYF
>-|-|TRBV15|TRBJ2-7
TGTGCCACCAGCGGAGACCCTTACTCCTACGAGCAGTACTTC
CATSGDPYSYEQYF
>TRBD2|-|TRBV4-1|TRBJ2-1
TGCGCCAGCAGCCCCGGGACGCGGGGGTTTGTGTCCTACAATGAGCAGTTCTTC
CASSPGTRGFVSYNEQFF
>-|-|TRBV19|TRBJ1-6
TGTGCCAGTAGTATGGGAACCAAATATCGCTCCTATAATTCACCCCTCCACTTT
CASSMGTKYRSYNSPLHF
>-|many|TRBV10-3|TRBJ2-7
TGTGCCACGCTCTTTATGGGAGAGCAGTACTTC
CATLFMGEQYF
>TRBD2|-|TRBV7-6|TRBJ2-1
TGTGCCAGCAGCCCCGCAAGAGGAGGCGGGAGCTCCTACAATGAGCAGTTCTTC
CASSPARGGGSSYNEQFF
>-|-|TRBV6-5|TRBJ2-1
TGTGCCAGCAGTTACTCGGCGCCAGACCCCTACAATGAGCAGTTCTTC
CASSYSAPDPYNEQFF
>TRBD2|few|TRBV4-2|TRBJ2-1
TGTGCCAGCAGCCAACCGGGGGGGCCGAATGAGCAGTTCTTC
CASSQPGGPNEQFF
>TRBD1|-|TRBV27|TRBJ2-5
TGTGCCAGCAGTTTTTTGGGACAGGGTTTAGAGACCCAGTACTTC
CASSFLGQGLETQYF
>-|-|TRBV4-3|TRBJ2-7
TGCGCCAGCAGCCAAGATCGGGAAGGGCTGGACGAGCAGTACTTC
CASSQDREGLDEQYF
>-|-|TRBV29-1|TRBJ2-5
TGCAGCGTTGTGGGCAGCAAAGAGACCCAGTACTTC
CSVVGSKETQYF
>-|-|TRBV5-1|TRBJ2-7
TGCGCCAGCAGTTCAGATTTAGGCTACGAGCAGTACTTC
CASSSDLGYEQYF
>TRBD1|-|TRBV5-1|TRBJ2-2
TGCGCCAGCAGCCCATGGGGACAGCTGAACACCGGGGAGCTGTTTTTT
CASSPWGQLNTGELFF
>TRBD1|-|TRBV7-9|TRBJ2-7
TGTGCCAGCAGCGCCCCGACAGGGACCAACGAGCAGTACTTC
CASSAPTGTNEQYF
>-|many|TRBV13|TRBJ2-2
TGTGCCAGCAGCTTAGAAGGGGACGGTGGGGAGCTGTTTTTT
CASSLEGDGGELFF
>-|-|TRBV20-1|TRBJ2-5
TGCAGTTGGACAGAAGAGACCCAGTACTTC
CSWTEETQYF
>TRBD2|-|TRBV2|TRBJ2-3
TGTGCCAGCAGTGAAATTTCGGGGGGGGAAGGGGCCACAGATACGCAGTATTTT
CASSEISGGEGATDTQYF
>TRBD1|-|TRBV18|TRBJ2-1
TGTGCCAGCTCACTCGGGCAGGGGGCAGGTGAGCAGTTCTTC
CASSLGQGAGEQFF
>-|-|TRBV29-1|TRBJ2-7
TGCAGCGTCGACAGTACCTACGAGCAGTACTTC
CSVDSTYEQYF
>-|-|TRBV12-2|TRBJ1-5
TGTGCAAGTCGCTTAGCGGGGCGGTCAAATCAGCCCCAGCATTTT
CASRLAGRSNQPQHF
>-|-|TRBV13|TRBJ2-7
TGTGCCAGCAGCTTATTTGCGGGTGGCCGCTACGAGCAGTACTTC
CASSLFAGGRYEQYF
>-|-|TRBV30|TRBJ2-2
TGTGCCTGGACCCCCCTGGAGACAGCTAGTTCCGGGGAGCTGTTTTTT
CAWTPLETASSGELFF
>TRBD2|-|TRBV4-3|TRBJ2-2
TGCGCCAGCAGCCAAGACCCCTTTCGGGAGGTGAACACCGGGGAGCTGTTTTTT
CASSQDPFREVNTGELFF
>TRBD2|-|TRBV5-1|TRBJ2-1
TGCGCCAGCACCCTCGGACTAGCGGGGGGCAGCTCCTACAATGAGCAGTTCTTC
CASTLGLAGGSSYNEQFF
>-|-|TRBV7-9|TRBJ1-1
TGTGCCAGCAGTCGGGGCTTTAACACTGAAGCTTTCTTT
CASSRGFNTEAFF
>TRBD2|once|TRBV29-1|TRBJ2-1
TGCAGCACCGGTGGCAATGCCGGGACTAGATACAATGAGCAGTTCTTC
CSTGGNAGTRYNEQFF
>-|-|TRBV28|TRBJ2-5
TGTGCCAGCAGTGCCCTCGGGGAGACCCAGTACTTC
CASSALGETQYF
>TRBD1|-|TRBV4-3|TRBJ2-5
TGCGCCAGCAGCCAAGGGACAGGAATCCAAGAGACCCAGTACTTC
CASSQGTGIQETQYF
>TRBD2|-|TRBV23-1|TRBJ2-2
TGCGCCAGCAGTCAATGCTTACTAGCGGCCACCGGGGAGCTGTTTTTT
CASSQCLLAATGELFF
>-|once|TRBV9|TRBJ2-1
TGTGCCAGCAGCGTTTACGGCCGCTCCTACAATGAGCAGTTCTTC
CASSVYGRSYNEQFF
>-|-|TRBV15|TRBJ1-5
TGTGCCACCAGCAGAGAGAGTCAGCCCCAGCATTTT
CATSRESQPQHF
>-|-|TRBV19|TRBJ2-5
TGTGCCAGTAGTACGGGCGGAGAGACCCAGTACTTC
CASSTGGETQYF